The 7 T cell receptor beta chains presented below share a single source sample, sequenced in a study of T cells in Graves' hyperthyroidism and ophthalmopathy. RNA transcripts provided the source from which TCR beta CDR3 regions were amplified. HTBI primers were used for first-round RT-PCR of the TCR CDR3. TCRdb recomputed calls from the multiplex PCR reads with MiXCR, one row per CDR3 protein. The table has around 400,000 distinct CDR3 sequences, roughly 13% seen once. The sample taken for sequencing was blood. Every receptor here comes from a woman in her late teens or twenties with Graves' hyperthyroidism.

This clonotype was observed at least ten times. The chain carries TRBV28 and TRBJ1-5, with D tentatively TRBD1 (6 bases). Trimming removed 5 bases from V and 2 bases from J, with 19 bases in between. The CDR3 has 17 amino acids. CDR1 is MDHEN and CDR2 is SYDVKM in the germline V gene. The CDR3 spells CASSPNRGRIGNQPQHF. DNA of the CDR3: TGTGCCAGCAGTCCCAATCGGGGGCGGATTGGCAATCAGCCCCAGCATTTT. The whole variable domain, remainder taken from reference TRBV28 and TRBJ1-5, is DVKVTQSSRYLVKRTGEKVFLECVQDMDHENMFWYRQDPGLGLRLIYFSYDVKMKEKGDIPEGYSVSREKKERFSLILESASTNQTSMYLCASSPNRGRIGNQPQHFGDGTRLSIL.

This clonotype was picked up many times. V and J are TRBV7-9 and TRBJ2-1, with D perhaps given as TRBD1 or TRBD2 (7 bases each). V was cut by 3 bases and J by 7 bases, with 16 bases left in between. Germline CDR1 and CDR2: SEHNR and FQNEAQ (reference sequence). The CDR3 extends over 15 amino acids. The CDR3 sequence is CASSFGRGRKNEQFF. CDR3 nucleotide sequence: TGTGCCAGCAGCTTTGGGAGGGGGCGCAAAAATGAGCAGTTCTTC. Combining the CDR3 with reference TRBV7-9 and TRBJ2-1 gives the whole variable domain DTGVSQNPRHKITKRGQNVTFRCDPISEHNRLYWYRQTLGQGPEFLTYFQNEAQLEKSRLLSDRFSAERPKGSFSTLEIQRTEQGDSAMYLCASSFGRGRKNEQFFGPGTRLTVL.

This clonotype was found many times. The chain combines TRBV11-2 with TRBJ1-1, with D possibly matching TRBD1 (6 bases). The CDR3 length is 14 residues. With 2 bases removed from V and 2 bases from J, the gap between germline ends came to 9 bases. CDR1 and CDR2 from the germline V gene are SGHAT and FQNNGV. The CDR3 region has the DNA TGTGCCAGCAGCTTACAGGGGATAAACACTGAAGCTTTCTTT. It codes for CASSLQGINTEAFF.

The sample holds a few counts of this clonotype. The chain combines TRBV27 with TRBJ1-2; D is perhaps TRBD1 (6 bases). The V and J ends lost 5 bases and 3 bases respectively, with 13 bases between them. CDR1 is MNHEY, CDR2 SMNVEV, per germline (reference sequence). The CDR3 runs to 14 residues. In nucleotides, the CDR3 is TGTGCCAGCAGTGGTCAAGGGGGGGACTATGGCTACACCTTC. Amino acid sequence: CASSGQGGDYGYTF.

Ten or more counts support this clonotype. The gene calls are TRBV3-1 and TRBJ2-1; no reliable D call. This CDR3 has 15 residues. V lost 11 bases and J lost 6, with 23 bases in between. CDR1 and CDR2 from the germline V gene are LGHDT and YNNKEL (reference sequence). The DNA of the CDR3 is TGTGCCCCCTTCAACCTCAAGGCACTACTCAATGAGCAGTTCTTC. Residues: CAPFNLKALLNEQFF.

This clonotype was recorded many times. This CDR3 is CAIREGLNSYEQYF. In nucleotides, the CDR3 is TGTGCCATCAGGGAAGGGCTTAACTCCTACGAGCAGTACTTC. The chain is built from TRBV10-3 and TRBJ2-7; D unclear. CDR3 length equals 14 residues. V was shortened by 6 bases and J by 0 bases, with 12 bases between the two germline ends. The germline gives CDR1 ENHRY, CDR2 SYGVKD.

This clonotype was counted ten times or more. The rearrangement links TRBV20-1 to TRBJ1-5; 8 nucleotides line up with TRBD1. Germline V gives CDR1 DFQATT, CDR2 SNEGSKA (reference sequence). The CDR3 has 12 residues. V lost 6 bases to trimming and J lost 7 bases; unmatched junction nucleotides: 5. In DNA form, the CDR3 reads TGCAGTGCAGGGACAGGTTGGCAGCCCCAGCATTTT. Its translation is CSAGTGWQPQHF.